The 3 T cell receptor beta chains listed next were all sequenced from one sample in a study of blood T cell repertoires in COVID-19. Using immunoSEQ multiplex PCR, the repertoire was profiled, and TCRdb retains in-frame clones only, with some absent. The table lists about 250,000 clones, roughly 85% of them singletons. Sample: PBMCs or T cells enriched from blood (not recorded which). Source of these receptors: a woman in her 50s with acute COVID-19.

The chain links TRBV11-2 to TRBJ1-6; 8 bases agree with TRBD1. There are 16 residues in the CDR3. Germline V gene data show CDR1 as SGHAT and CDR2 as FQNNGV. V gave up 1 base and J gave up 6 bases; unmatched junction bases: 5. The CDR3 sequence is CASSLGTGQGNSPLHF. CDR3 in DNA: TGTGCCAGCAGCTTAGGAACCGGACAGGGTAATTCACCCCTCCACTTT.

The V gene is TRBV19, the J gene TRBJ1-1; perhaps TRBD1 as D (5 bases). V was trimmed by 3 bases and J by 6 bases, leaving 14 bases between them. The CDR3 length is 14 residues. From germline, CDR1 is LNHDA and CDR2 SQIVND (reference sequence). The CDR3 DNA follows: TGTGCCAGTAGTATCCCTGGTGGCAGGGCTGAAGCTTTCTTT. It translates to CASSIPGGRAEAFF.

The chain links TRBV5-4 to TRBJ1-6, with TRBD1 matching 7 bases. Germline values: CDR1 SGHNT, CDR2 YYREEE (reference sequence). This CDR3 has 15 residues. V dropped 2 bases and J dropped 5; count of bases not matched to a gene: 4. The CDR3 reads CASSLQGRDNSPLHF. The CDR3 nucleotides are TGTGCCAGCAGCTTACAGGGGCGCGATAATTCACCCCTCCACTTT.